The clone carrying this T cell receptor (beta chain) showed up just once. The CDR3 runs 15 residues. Germline CDR1 SGDLS, CDR2 YYNGEE. The V and J ends lost 0 bases and 2 bases respectively, with 11 bases between them. This entry is derived from a study of blood T cell repertoires in COVID-19. Study overall: Sample material is recorded as cDNA or gDNA derived from T cells, B-cell-depleted T cells, or PBMCs.

Clones were read by immunoSEQ multiplex PCR, and TCRdb kept only the in-frame ones, dropping some. The data contain almost 100,000 clones, 86% of them singletons. Sequencing input: peripheral blood. V and J are TRBV9 and TRBJ2-5; maybe TRBD1 (5 bases). The clonotype was recovered from a man aged 45-65 years with acute or convalescent COVID-19. The CDR3 loop is CASSVEGSAQETQYF. In DNA, the CDR3 is TGTGCCAGCAGCGTAGAGGGGTCTGCACAAGAGACCCAGTACTTC. Supplemented by reference TRBV9 and TRBJ2-5, the full variable domain reads DSGVTQTPKHLITATGQRVTLRCSPRSGDLSVYWYQQSLDQGLQFLIQYYNGEERAKGNILERFSAQQFPDLHSELNLSSLELGDSALYFCASSVEGSAQETQYFGPGTRLLVL.